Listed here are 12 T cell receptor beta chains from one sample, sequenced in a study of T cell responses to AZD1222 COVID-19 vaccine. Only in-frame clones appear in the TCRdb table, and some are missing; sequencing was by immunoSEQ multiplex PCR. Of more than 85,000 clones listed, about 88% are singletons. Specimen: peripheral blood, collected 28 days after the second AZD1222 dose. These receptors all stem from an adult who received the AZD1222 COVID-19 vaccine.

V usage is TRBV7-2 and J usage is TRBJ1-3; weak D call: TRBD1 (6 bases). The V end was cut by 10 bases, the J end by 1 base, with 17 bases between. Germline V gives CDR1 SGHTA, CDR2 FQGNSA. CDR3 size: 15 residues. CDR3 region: CATTASGASGNTIYF. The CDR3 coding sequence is TGTGCCACCACAGCATCGGGGGCATCTGGAAACACCATATATTTT.

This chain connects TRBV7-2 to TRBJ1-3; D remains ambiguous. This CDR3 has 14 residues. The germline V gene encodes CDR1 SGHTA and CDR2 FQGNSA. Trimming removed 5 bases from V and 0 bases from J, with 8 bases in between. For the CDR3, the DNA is TGTGCCAGCAGCCTCTCCTACTCTGGAAACACCATATATTTT. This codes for CASSLSYSGNTIYF.

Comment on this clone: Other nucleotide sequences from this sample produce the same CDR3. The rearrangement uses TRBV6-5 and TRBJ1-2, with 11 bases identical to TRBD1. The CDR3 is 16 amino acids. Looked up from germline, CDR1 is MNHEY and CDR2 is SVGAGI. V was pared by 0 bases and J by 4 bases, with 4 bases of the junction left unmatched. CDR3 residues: CASSYSRTGGGYGYTF. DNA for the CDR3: TGTGCCAGCAGTTACTCGAGGACAGGGGGCGGCTATGGCTACACCTTC.

CDR3 amino acids: CATMGPRTDTQYF. In nucleotides, the CDR3 is TGTGCCACCATGGGCCCCCGCACAGATACGCAGTATTTT. This rearrangement joins TRBV6-5 to TRBJ2-3; unclear D gene. Trimming left V 10 bases short and J 1 base short, with 12 bases between. Germline-derived CDR1 and CDR2 are MNHEY and SVGAGI. This CDR3 has 13 residues.

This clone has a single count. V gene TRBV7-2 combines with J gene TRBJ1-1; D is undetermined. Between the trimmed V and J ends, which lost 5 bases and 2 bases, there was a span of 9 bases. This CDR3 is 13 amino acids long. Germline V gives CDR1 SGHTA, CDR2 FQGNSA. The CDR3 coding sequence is TGTGCCAGCAGCACTTCAGTCAACACTGAAGCTTTCTTT. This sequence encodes CASSTSVNTEAFF. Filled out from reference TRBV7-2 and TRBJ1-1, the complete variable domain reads GAGVSQSPSNKVTEKGKDVELRCDPISGHTALYWYRQSLGQGLEFLIYFQGNSAPDKSGLPSDRFSAERTGGSVSTLTIQRTQQEDSAVYLCASSTSVNTEAFFGQGTRLTVV.

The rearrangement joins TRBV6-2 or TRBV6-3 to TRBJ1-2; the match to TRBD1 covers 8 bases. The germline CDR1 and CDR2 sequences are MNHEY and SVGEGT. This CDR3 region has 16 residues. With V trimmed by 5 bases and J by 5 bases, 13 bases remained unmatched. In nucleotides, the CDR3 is TGTGCCAGCAGTGATTTGGGACAGGCGAACTTTTATGGCTACACCTTC. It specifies CASSDLGQANFYGYTF.

The CDR3 spells CASSLDSMGGNTEAFF. CDR3 DNA: TGTGCCAGCAGCTTAGATAGTATGGGGGGGAACACTGAAGCTTTCTTT. The chain is built from TRBV11-2 and TRBJ1-1; TRBD1 might be the D (5 bases). V gave up 0 bases and J gave up 1 base, with 12 bases separating them. The CDR3 covers 16 residues. Germline V gene data show CDR1 as SGHAT and CDR2 as FQNNGV. The variable domain in full, with the rest retrieved from reference TRBV11-2 and TRBJ1-1, is EAGVAQSPRYKIIEKRQSVAFWCNPISGHATLYWYQQILGQGPKLLIQFQNNGVVDDSQLPKDRFSAERLKGVDSTLKIQPAKLEDSAVYLCASSLDSMGGNTEAFFGQGTRLTVV.

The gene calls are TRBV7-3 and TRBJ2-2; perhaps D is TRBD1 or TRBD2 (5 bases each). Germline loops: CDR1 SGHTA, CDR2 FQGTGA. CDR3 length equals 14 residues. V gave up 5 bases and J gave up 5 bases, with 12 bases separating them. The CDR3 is CASSRGPPTGELFF. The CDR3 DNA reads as TGTGCCAGCAGCCGGGGACCCCCAACCGGGGAGCTGTTTTTT.

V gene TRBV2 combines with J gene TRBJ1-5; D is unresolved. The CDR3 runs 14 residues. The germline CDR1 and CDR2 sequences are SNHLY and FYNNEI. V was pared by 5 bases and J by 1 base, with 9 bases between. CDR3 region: CASSPSRSNQPQHF. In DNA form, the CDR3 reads TGTGCCAGCAGTCCCTCGCGCAGCAATCAGCCCCAGCATTTT.

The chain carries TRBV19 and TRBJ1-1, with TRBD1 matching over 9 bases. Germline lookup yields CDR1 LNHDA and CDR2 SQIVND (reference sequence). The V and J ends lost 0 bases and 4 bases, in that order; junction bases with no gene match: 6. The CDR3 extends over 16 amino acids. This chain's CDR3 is CASSIEGTGLRTEAFF. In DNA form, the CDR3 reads TGTGCCAGTAGTATAGAGGGGACAGGGTTGCGCACTGAAGCTTTCTTT.

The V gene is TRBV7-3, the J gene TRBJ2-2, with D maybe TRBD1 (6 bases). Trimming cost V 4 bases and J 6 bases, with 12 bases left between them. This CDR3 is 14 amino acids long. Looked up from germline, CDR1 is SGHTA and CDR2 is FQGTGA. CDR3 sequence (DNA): TGTGCCAGCAGCTCCCTAGACAGGCCCGGGGAGCTGTTTTTT. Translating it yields CASSSLDRPGELFF.

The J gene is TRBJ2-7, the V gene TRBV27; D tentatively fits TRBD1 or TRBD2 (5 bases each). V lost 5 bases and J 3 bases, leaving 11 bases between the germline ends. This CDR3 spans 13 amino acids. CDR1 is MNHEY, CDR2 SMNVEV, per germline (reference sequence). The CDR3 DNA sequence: TGTGCCAGCAGTAAGGGACCGAACTACGAGCAGTACTTC. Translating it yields CASSKGPNYEQYF.